These 23 T cell receptor beta chains came from one sample sequenced in a study of blood T cell repertoires in COVID-19. Only in-frame clones appear in the TCRdb table, and some are missing; sequencing was by immunoSEQ multiplex PCR. The data hold more than 200,000 clones, with approximately 80% observed a single time. Source material: peripheral blood. All receptors derive from a woman between 35 and 50 years old who had recovered from COVID-19.

This chain joins TRBV6-5 and TRBJ1-1; maybe TRBD1 (5 bases). CDR3 length: 16 amino acids. V shed 0 bases and J shed 0 bases, with 11 bases lying between them. Germline-derived CDR1 and CDR2 are MNHEY and SVGAGI. The CDR3 nucleotides read TGTGCCAGCAGTTACTCGATTCAGGGCCTGAACACTGAAGCTTTCTTT. The encoded protein is CASSYSIQGLNTEAFF.

This clone was picked up one time. This sequence joins TRBV5-1 and TRBJ1-3; D perhaps matches TRBD1 (5 bases). Germline V gene sequence: CDR1 SGHRS, CDR2 YFSETQ. Trimming stripped 4 bases from V and 0 bases from J, with 11 bases between. This CDR3 region has 15 residues. CDR3 residues: CASSPPGNSGNTIYF. The CDR3 DNA is TGCGCCAGCAGCCCTCCAGGGAACTCTGGAAACACCATATATTTT.

This chain uses TRBV3-1 (or the pseudogene TRBV3-2) with TRBJ2-5; 9 positions match TRBD2. V was pared by 0 bases and J by 1 base, with 15 bases of the junction left unmatched. Germline V gene lookup returns CDR1 LGHDT and CDR2 YNNKEL (reference sequence). This CDR3 region has 20 residues. CDR3: CASSQDGSVAGAWAQETQYF. In nucleotides, the CDR3 is TGTGCCAGCAGCCAAGATGGGTCGGTAGCGGGGGCCTGGGCCCAAGAGACCCAGTACTTC.

The V call is TRBV19, the J call TRBJ2-7; 8 nucleotides align to TRBD1. J gave up 6 bases and V 1 base, and 5 bases lay outside the gene matches. The CDR3 contains 14 residues. Germline values: CDR1 LNHDA, CDR2 SQIVND (reference sequence). This chain's CDR3 is CASSIGAGGVEQYF. CDR3 sequence (DNA): TGTGCCAGTAGTATAGGGGCAGGGGGCGTCGAGCAGTACTTC.

The V call is TRBV12-3 or TRBV12-4, the J call TRBJ1-1; TRBD1 matches at 7 bases. V lost 6 bases and J lost 8; bases outside the gene matches: 9. The CDR3 runs 13 residues. CDR3 DNA: TGTGCCAGCAGCCCCGGAGGACAGGCCGAAGCTTTCTTT. Its protein product is CASSPGGQAEAFF.

This chain links TRBV19 with TRBJ2-3; TRBD2 matches 7 bases. This CDR3 comprises 16 residues. Germline loops: CDR1 LNHDA, CDR2 SQIVND (reference sequence). V shed 6 bases, J shed 1 base, and the junction held 10 bases outside the gene matches. Here the CDR3 reads CASRVGGGLGTDTQYF. The CDR3 nucleotides read TGTGCCAGTAGGGTTGGCGGGGGTTTGGGCACAGATACGCAGTATTTT.

V is TRBV4-1 and J is TRBJ2-4; 8 bases line up with TRBD2. CDR1 and CDR2 from the germline V gene are MGHRA and YSYEKL. With 0 bases clipped from V and 2 bases from J, the junction kept 9 bases outside the gene matches. The CDR3 runs to 18 residues. The CDR3 loop reads CASSQDHVSSGPKNIQYF. The CDR3 DNA follows: TGCGCCAGCAGCCAAGATCACGTGTCTAGCGGGCCCAAAAACATTCAGTACTTC.

The V and J genes are TRBV2 and TRBJ1-2; no firm D call. V lost 2 bases and J 8 bases, leaving 15 bases between the germline ends. Germline assignment: CDR1 SNHLY and CDR2 FYNNEI. This CDR3 has 14 residues. The CDR3 bases are TGTGCCAGCAGTGAAATCAGGCCCCGGGGAGGCTACACCTTC. Protein sequence: CASSEIRPRGGYTF.

The genes are TRBV6-5 and TRBJ1-5; the D is unclear. V shed 0 bases and J shed 6 bases, with 6 bases lying between them. The CDR3 extends over 13 amino acids. In germline, CDR1 is MNHEY, CDR2 SVGAGI. This CDR3 reads CASSYSASQPQHF. CDR3 in DNA: TGTGCCAGCAGTTACTCAGCTTCTCAGCCCCAGCATTTT.

V is TRBV9 and J is TRBJ2-7; 8 bases fit TRBD1. The CDR3 loop spans 14 amino acids. Trimming took 0 bases from V and 4 from J; bases not matched to a gene: 3. CDR1 and CDR2 from the germline V gene are SGDLS and YYNGEE. The CDR3 DNA reads as TGTGCCAGCAGCGTAGGGACAGGGCCTTACGAGCAGTACTTC. Its translation is CASSVGTGPYEQYF.

This clone showed up just a few times. One end of the junction varies from germline; a read error may be responsible. The chain has TRBV7-8 and TRBJ2-1; TRBD2 matches at 10 bases. This CDR3 is 14 amino acids long. Germline assignment: CDR1 SGHVS and CDR2 FQNEAQ. The CDR3 bases are TGTGCCAGCACCGCTAGCGGGGGTTACAATGTGCAGTTCTTC. Translating it yields CASTASGGYNVQFF.

V is TRBV11-3 and J is TRBJ1-2; D might be TRBD1 (6 bases). The CDR3 has 13 amino acids. CDR1 is SGHNT and CDR2 is YENEEA in the germline V gene. V was shortened by 2 bases and J by 6 bases, with 10 bases between the two germline ends. The CDR3 sequence: CASSLQGSDGYTF. The CDR3 DNA follows: TGTGCCAGCAGCTTACAGGGGAGTGATGGCTACACCTTC.

The chain employs TRBV27 and TRBJ1-2, with 9 bases aligning to TRBD1. This CDR3 is built from 13 residues. Germline CDR1 reads MNHEY; CDR2 reads SMNVEV (reference sequence). Trimming cost V 4 bases and J 5 bases; bases outside gene matches: 2. CDR3 sequence: CASSWTGEYGYTF. The DNA of the CDR3 is TGTGCCAGCAGTTGGACAGGGGAATATGGCTACACCTTC.

V and J are TRBV7-2 and TRBJ2-3; 7 bases match TRBD2. Per germline, CDR1 SGHTA and CDR2 FQGNSA. This CDR3 is built from 14 residues. The junction had 4 bases not matched to a gene; V was cut back by 5 bases and J by 2 bases. The CDR3 nucleotides are TGTGCCAGCAGCCTTGGACTAGACACAGATACGCAGTATTTT. Translated, it gives CASSLGLDTDTQYF.

This clone was recorded once. This chain links TRBV6-6 with TRBJ2-5, with D tentatively TRBD2 (6 bases). The CDR3 covers 13 residues. Germline CDR1 is MNHNY and CDR2 is SVGAGI (reference sequence). The V end lost 7 bases, the J end lost 5 bases, and 14 bases lay between the germline ends. The CDR3 sequence: CASTGGVRETQYF. Here the CDR3 DNA reads TGTGCCAGCACCGGAGGGGTGCGGGAGACCCAGTACTTC.

The chain uses TRBV14 and TRBJ2-3; TRBD2 is a possible D gene (6 bases). V lost 4 bases and J lost 1, with 12 bases in between. The CDR3 has 15 amino acids. The germline V gene has CDR1 SGHDN and CDR2 FVKESK. The CDR3 protein is CASSPLAQGTDTQYF. The CDR3 region has the DNA TGTGCCAGCAGCCCACTAGCCCAGGGCACAGATACGCAGTATTTT.

The CDR3 region is CASSSALAGGGGETQYF. CDR3 sequence (DNA): TGCGCCAGCAGTTCAGCCCTAGCGGGGGGCGGGGGAGAGACCCAGTACTTC. V usage is TRBV5-1 and J usage is TRBJ2-5, with 11 bases identical to TRBD2. The V and J ends lost 5 bases and 4 bases, in that order; junction bases with no gene match: 13. CDR3 length: 17 residues. From germline, CDR1 is SGHRS and CDR2 YFSETQ.

This clone was counted a single time. Written as DNA, the CDR3 is TGCGCCAGCAGCCAAGGGTTGACAGGGGGTGAAAAACTGTTTTTT. This translates into CASSQGLTGGEKLFF. The V and J genes are TRBV4-3 and TRBJ1-4; 9 positions match TRBD1. The length of the CDR3 is 15 residues. The germline V gene encodes CDR1 LGHNA and CDR2 YSLEER. Trimming cost V 1 base and J 7 bases; bases outside gene matches: 4.

The CDR3 coding sequence is TGTGCCAGCAGTAGACAGGCGAACACTGAAGCTTTCTTT. Its translation: CASSRQANTEAFF. The chain is built from TRBV6-5 and TRBJ1-1, with D possibly being TRBD1 (6 bases). Germline V lookup: CDR1 MNHEY, CDR2 SVGAGI. The CDR3 extends over 13 amino acids. The V end lost 5 bases, the J end lost 1 base, and 8 bases lay between the germline ends.

The V gene is TRBV28, the J gene TRBJ1-5; TRBD1 matches 7 bases. The V segment lost 1 base and the J segment 6 bases; nucleotides outside the gene matches: 9. Germline CDR1 and CDR2: MDHEN and SYDVKM. The CDR3 is 16 residues long. The CDR3 nucleotides read TGTGCCAGCAGTTTATTCGAGGGGGCACCTGGTCAGCCCCAGCATTTT. Translation: CASSLFEGAPGQPQHF.

The V call is TRBV6-5, the J call TRBJ2-1; perhaps TRBD2 as D (5 bases). The CDR3 totals 15 residues. With 6 bases removed from V and 14 bases from J, the gap between germline ends came to 26 bases. Looked up from germline, CDR1 is MNHEY and CDR2 is SVGAGI. The CDR3 nucleotides read TGTGCCAGCAGCCCAATCCTAGCCCCCCACCGTTTAAAGTTCTTC. Translated: CASSPILAPHRLKFF.

This clone was observed a few times. V is TRBV27 and J is TRBJ1-6; D is perhaps TRBD1 (5 bases). The CDR3 is 14 residues long. Trimming removed 3 bases from V and 7 bases from J, with 10 bases in between. Per germline, CDR1 MNHEY and CDR2 SMNVEV (reference sequence). This CDR3 is CASSFGGNNSPLHF. CDR3 sequence (DNA): TGTGCCAGCAGTTTTGGGGGGAACAATTCACCCCTCCACTTT.

This chain uses TRBV4-1 with TRBJ1-2, with a weak D call TRBD1 (6 bases). Trimming left V 5 bases short and J 6 bases short, with 19 bases between. CDR1 and CDR2 from the germline V gene are MGHRA and YSYEKL. The CDR3 sequence is 15 residues long. As DNA, the CDR3 is TGCGCCAGCAGCGACCTAGGGGGGGCGACAGATGGCTACACCTTC. This encodes CASSDLGGATDGYTF.